This TCR beta chain derives from a study of ipilimumab plus nivolumab after autologous stem cell transplantation. Study in general: A median of about 8 nivolumab and four to six ipilimumab doses were given.

The germline gives CDR1 LNHDA, CDR2 SQIVND (reference sequence). V lost 5 bases, J lost 6 bases, and 11 bases lay in between. This CDR3 spans 13 amino acids. Measured with immunoSEQ multiplex PCR; TCRdb has only the in-frame clones, and not every one. Of fewer than 20,000 clones in the sample, approximately 71% were seen once. Starting 14 to 28 days after autologous transplant, ipilimumab 1 mg/kg was given. Here the sequenced sample was PBMCs, taken in a trial of ipilimumab plus nivolumab as post-transplant consolidation. The chain joins TRBV19 to TRBJ1-5; D unresolved. The sequence was obtained from a male donor with diffuse large B-cell lymphoma. The CDR3 is CASSGTFGQPQHF. CDR3 coding DNA: TGTGCCAGTAGTGGTACATTTGGTCAGCCCCAGCATTTT.